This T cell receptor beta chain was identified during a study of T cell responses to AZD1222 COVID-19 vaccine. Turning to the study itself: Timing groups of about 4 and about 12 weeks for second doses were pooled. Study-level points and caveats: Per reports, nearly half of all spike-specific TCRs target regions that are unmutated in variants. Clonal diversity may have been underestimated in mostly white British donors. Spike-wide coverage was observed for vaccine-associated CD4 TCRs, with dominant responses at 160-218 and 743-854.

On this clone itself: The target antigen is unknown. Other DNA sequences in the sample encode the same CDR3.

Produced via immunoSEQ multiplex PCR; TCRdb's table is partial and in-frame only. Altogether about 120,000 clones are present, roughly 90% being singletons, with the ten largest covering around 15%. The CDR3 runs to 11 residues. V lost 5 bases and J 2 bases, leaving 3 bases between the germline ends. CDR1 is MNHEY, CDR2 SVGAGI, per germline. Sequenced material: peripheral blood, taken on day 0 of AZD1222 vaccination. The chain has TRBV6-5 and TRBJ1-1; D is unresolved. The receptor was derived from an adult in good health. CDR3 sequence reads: CASSRNTEAFF. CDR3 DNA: TGTGCCAGCAGTCGAAACACTGAAGCTTTCTTT.